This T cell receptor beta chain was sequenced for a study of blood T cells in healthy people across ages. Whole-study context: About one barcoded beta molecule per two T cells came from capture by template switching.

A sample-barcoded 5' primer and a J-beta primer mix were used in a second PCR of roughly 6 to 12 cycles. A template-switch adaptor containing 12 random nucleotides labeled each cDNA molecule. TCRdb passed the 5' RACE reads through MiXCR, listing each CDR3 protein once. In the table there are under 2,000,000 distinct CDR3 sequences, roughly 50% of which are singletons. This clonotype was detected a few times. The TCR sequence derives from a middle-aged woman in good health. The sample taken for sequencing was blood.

CDR3 in amino acids: CAISESSGGVRTDTQYF. CDR3 in DNA: TGTGCCATCAGTGAGTCGAGCGGGGGGGTTCGCACAGATACGCAGTATTTT. The chain employs TRBV10-3 and TRBJ2-3; 10 bases are a match to TRBD2. The CDR3 runs 17 residues. With V trimmed by 0 bases and J by 1 base, 4 bases remained unmatched. Germline CDR1 and CDR2: ENHRY and SYGVKD.